This T cell receptor (beta chain) is from a study of OX40 agonist ivuxolimab in advanced cancers. Some background on the complete study: Ivuxolimab was an agonistic, fully human IgG2 monoclonal antibody directed against OX40 (CD134), a costimulatory receptor. Intravenous ivuxolimab was administered to patients every 2 weeks at six dose levels: 0.01, 0.1, 0.3, 1.5, 3 and 10 mg/kg. Of the roughly 50 dose-escalation patients, hepatocellular carcinoma was present in 19, melanoma in approximately 15, renal cell carcinoma in 9 and head and neck cancer in 9. A male proportion of nearly 85% and a mean age of around 60 years, ranging from 23 to 79, were recorded for the dose-escalation cohort. Prior anti-PD-1, anti-PD-L1 or anti-CTLA-4 therapy was permitted, and 30% to 50% of dose-escalation patients had received checkpoint inhibitors. Partial responses were achieved by three dose-escalation patients, of whom one had hepatocellular carcinoma and two had cutaneous melanoma. The purpose of peripheral TCRbeta sequencing was to test whether ivuxolimab changed TCR sequence diversity and led to clonal T-cell expansion. The monotherapy dose-escalation portion (N of about 57 patients) of the phase I ivuxolimab trial is reported in the paper.

Patients with autoimmune disease history or receiving systemic immunosuppression were excluded from the trial. Peripheral blood for TCR sequencing was collected from all dose cohorts at baseline, on cycle 4 day 1, and on cycle 7 day 1. Samples were obtained from an open-label, multicenter, first-in-human phase I dose-escalation trial of ivuxolimab. Adults with locally advanced or metastatic head and neck squamous cell, hepatocellular, melanoma or renal cell carcinoma were enrolled in the trial. Before TCR sequencing, CD4+ T cells and CD8+ T cells from peripheral blood were sorted into separate populations. Measured from the cysteine to the phenylalanine, the CDR3 is 15 residues long. The CDR3 DNA has 45 bases and is translated from base 1. The germline V gene encodes CDR1 ENHRY and CDR2 SYGVKD. V is shortened by 3 bases, J by 0 bases, and the region joining them spans 12 bases. Of note for this clone: Its antigen is still unknown. Base qualities are missing; no much larger clone stands one base away.

Overall results and qualifications from the work: Clonal expansion of both CD4+ and CD8+ blood T cells was observed from baseline to week 6 at doses 0.1 to 3.0 mg/kg. The antigen specificity of the clonally expanded peripheral T cells was not determined. After ivuxolimab, expanded clones were on average more numerous among CD8+ T cells than among CD4+ T cells. In the 0.1-3.0 mg/kg groups, partial responders were among the patients with the lowest normalized peripheral clonal expansion, particularly in CD8+ T cells. Low levels of normalized T-cell clonal expansion were also seen in some patients who did not respond.

Genomic DNA was extracted from sorted cells for sequencing of the TCRbeta CDR3 region. The immunoSEQ Assay was used to sequence the TCRbeta CDR3 regions. Held by TCRdb, this immuneACCESS table contains in-frame sequences only and omits some clones. Under half of the omission traces to an unresolved V gene where checked; the cause of the rest is unknown. A total of about 50,000 clones appear in this sample, over 85% of them only once. Jointly, the top ten make up roughly 18% of the sample. This receptor was obtained from an adult with an advanced solid tumor such as melanoma, head and neck, liver or kidney cancer. The chain links TRBV10-3 with TRBJ2-7; TRBD2 is a weak D gene call, 6 bases matching. This sample comprised CD4+ or CD8+ T cells sorted from blood, obtained in a trial of the OX40 agonist ivuxolimab. The sequenced DNA: TGTGCCATCAGTGAACCTAGCGAATACTCCTACGAGCAGTACTTC. Translated, it gives CAISEPSEYSYEQYF.